The next 27 T cell receptor beta chains were all read from a single sample in a study of beta chain features in type 1 diabetes (dated by TCRdb to 2017 to 2018). Here is what the overall study found, with its caveats: A moderate but significant shortening of TCRB CDR3 length was observed in type 1 diabetes patients in all four CD4+ subsets.

To prepare the library, the immunoSEQ multiplex PCR assay was applied. The entire isolated RNA was reverse transcribed using the High Capacity cDNA Reverse Transcription Kit, and thus expressed TCRB transcripts were sequenced. This immuneACCESS table, as held by TCRdb, lists in-frame sequences with V and J called but not all clones. Of the missing ones, under half trace to an unresolved V gene in checked studies; the others have no known cause. For this sample the table gives 45,000 to 65,000 clones, of which around 53% were detected only once. The ten most abundant clones make up around 2.5% of the sample. No antigens are known for them. The specimen was Tregs from blood. The label giving this sample's cell subset or site can be read as: regulatory CD4+ T cells. The source of these receptors is a woman between 35 and 50 years old with type 1 diabetes.

This clone was seen more than once but under ten times. The CDR3 DNA follows: TGTGCCAGCAGTTTCTACAGGGGGCGCGACTACGAGCAGTACTTC. Translation gives CASSFYRGRDYEQYF. The rearrangement links TRBV6-5 to TRBJ2-7; 9 bases match TRBD1. From germline, CDR1 is MNHEY and CDR2 SVGAGI. V lost 4 bases and J lost 3; bases outside the gene matches: 7. There are 15 residues in the CDR3.

The CDR3 is CASSKASGGLNEQFF. Written as DNA, the CDR3 is TGTGCCAGCAGCAAGGCAAGCGGGGGGTTAAATGAGCAGTTCTTC. The rearrangement joins TRBV28 to TRBJ2-1; 9 nucleotides agree with TRBD2. V was clipped by 6 bases and J by 7 bases; unmatched bases: 10. The CDR3 consists of 15 residues. CDR1 is MDHEN, CDR2 SYDVKM, per germline.

The chain has TRBV28 and TRBJ2-1; D is possibly TRBD2 (5 bases). The V and J ends lost 4 bases and 6 bases respectively, with 16 bases between them. The CDR3 has 15 residues. Germline V gene sequence: CDR1 MDHEN, CDR2 SYDVKM. The CDR3 coding sequence is TGTGCCAGCAGTTCCCTAGCCGGGGTCGGCAATGAGCAGTTCTTC. Translated: CASSSLAGVGNEQFF.

This clone has a handful of counts. The J gene is TRBJ2-1, the V gene TRBV18; D not certain. V dropped 1 base and J dropped 1 base, with 2 bases sitting between them. The germline gives CDR1 KGHSH, CDR2 LQKENI. The CDR3 has 13 residues. The CDR3 DNA is TGTGCCAGCTCACCACTATCCTACAATGAGCAGTTCTTC. It yields the protein CASSPLSYNEQFF.

This clone was detected only once. A junction end diverges from the germline sequence, so it may reflect a read error. CDR3 sequence: CASSPLPTGGEEYF. DNA for the CDR3: TGTGCCAGCTCACCACTCCCGACAGGGGGCGAGGAGTACTTC. The chain recombines TRBV18 with TRBJ2-7; 10 bases agree with TRBD1. The length of the CDR3 is 14 residues. Germline V CDR1 and CDR2: KGHSH, LQKENI.

A few counts support this clone. The genes are TRBV7-9 and TRBJ2-7; no firm D call. V lost 2 bases and J lost 4, with 12 bases in between. Germline V gene data show CDR1 as SEHNR and CDR2 as FQNEAQ (reference sequence). This CDR3 has 14 residues. The CDR3 here is CASSLRETGYEQYF. The CDR3, as DNA: TGTGCCAGCAGCTTAAGAGAGACTGGTTACGAGCAGTACTTC.

Comment on this clone: A read error may produce the germline difference seen at one junction end. The rearrangement links TRBV10-3 to TRBJ1-1; weak D call: TRBD1 (6 bases). Per the germline V gene, CDR1 is ENHRY and CDR2 is SYGVKD. This CDR3 contains 16 residues. The CDR3 coding sequence is TGTGCCAGCAGTTACGGGAGGGGGGCAGGGAACACTGAAGCTTTCTTT. Translation: CASSYGRGAGNTEAFF.

This clone was found once. CDR3 nucleotides: TGTGCCAGCGTGAGACGGGAGGGCTACGAGCAGTACTTC. Protein product: CASVRREGYEQYF. The chain couples TRBV2 to TRBJ2-7; TRBD2 aligns across 8 bases. With 8 bases clipped from V and 3 bases from J, the junction kept 6 bases outside the gene matches. Germline loops: CDR1 SNHLY, CDR2 FYNNEI. This CDR3 spans 13 amino acids.

This clone was found a few times. Its ends do not fully match the called genes, so a read error is possible. The rearrangement uses TRBV5-1 and TRBJ2-7; TRBD1 aligns across 11 bases. There are 14 residues in the CDR3. The germline V gene has CDR1 SGHRS and CDR2 YFSETQ. The CDR3 reads CASRLDRGLYEQYF. In DNA form, the CDR3 reads TGCGCCAGCAGATTGGACAGGGGGCTATACGAGCAGTACTTC.

The CDR3: CASSLDGGELFF. In DNA form, the CDR3 reads TGTGCCAGCAGCTTAGACGGCGGGGAGCTGTTTTTT. The chain carries TRBV11-3 and TRBJ2-2; D gene unclear. CDR3 size: 12 residues. The V end lost 0 bases, the J end lost 7 bases, and 3 bases lay between the germline ends. The germline V gene encodes CDR1 SGHNT and CDR2 YENEEA.

V is TRBV9 and J is TRBJ2-2, with 9 bases that match TRBD1. V shed 4 bases, J shed 4 bases, and the junction held 5 bases outside the gene matches. The CDR3 loop spans 15 amino acids. Germline assignment: CDR1 SGDLS and CDR2 YYNGEE. Written as DNA, the CDR3 is TGTGCCAGCAGCAGCACAGGGGGCGTCACCGGGGAGCTGTTTTTT. As protein: CASSSTGGVTGELFF.

The V gene is TRBV29-1, the J gene TRBJ1-1; D is unresolved. The germline V and J ends were trimmed by 5 bases and 0 bases, with 13 bases remaining between them. The CDR3 totals 14 residues. The germline CDR1 and CDR2 sequences are SQVTM and ANQGSEA. CDR3 sequence reads: CSVPVGPMNTEAFF. CDR3 sequence (DNA): TGCAGCGTTCCGGTTGGTCCCATGAACACTGAAGCTTTCTTT.

J is TRBJ1-1 and V is TRBV7-3; 8 positions agree with TRBD1. This CDR3 region has 15 residues. V gave up 5 bases and J gave up 2 bases; unmatched junction bases: 7. Germline CDR1 and CDR2: SGHTA and FQGTGA. The CDR3 nucleotides are TGTGCCAGCAGCCCCCAGGGACAGGTCAACACTGAAGCTTTCTTT. Translation gives CASSPQGQVNTEAFF.

The rearrangement joins TRBV9 to TRBJ2-7; 9 bases are a match to TRBD2. The CDR3 contains 17 residues. Germline V gives CDR1 SGDLS, CDR2 YYNGEE. Trimming cost V 0 bases and J 5 bases; bases outside gene matches: 12. The CDR3 region is CASSVDGAGGTQNEQYF. CDR3 DNA: TGTGCCAGCAGCGTAGATGGGGCGGGAGGGACCCAGAACGAGCAGTACTTC. The variable domain in full, with the rest retrieved from reference TRBV9 and TRBJ2-7, is DSGVTQTPKHLITATGQRVTLRCSPRSGDLSVYWYQQSLDQGLQFLIQYYNGEERAKGNILERFSAQQFPDLHSELNLSSLELGDSALYFCASSVDGAGGTQNEQYFGPGTRLTVT.

The chain uses TRBV28 and TRBJ1-1, with D unclear. V was shortened by 7 bases and J by 2 bases, with 26 bases between the two germline ends. The CDR3 consists of 18 residues. Germline loops: CDR1 MDHEN, CDR2 SYDVKM. As DNA, the CDR3 is TGTGCCAGCACTCATTATGGATATGGGCCGCCAGCTAACACTGAAGCTTTCTTT. It yields the protein CASTHYGYGPPANTEAFF.

The rearrangement joins TRBV9 to TRBJ2-5; D is undetermined. V shed 0 bases and J shed 2 bases, with 8 bases lying between them. CDR3 length: 14 amino acids. The germline V gene encodes CDR1 SGDLS and CDR2 YYNGEE. CDR3 nucleotide sequence: TGTGCCAGCAGCGTAGGTCGTACACAAGAGACCCAGTACTTC. Its translation: CASSVGRTQETQYF.

The CDR3 DNA sequence: TGCGCCAGCAGCCAAGGCAGGGAATTAGGTGGCTACACCTTC. Amino acid sequence: CASSQGRELGGYTF. This chain uses TRBV4-3 with TRBJ1-2, with a tentative D call TRBD1 (5 bases). The CDR3 has 14 amino acids. The V gene's germline CDR1 is LGHNA and CDR2 YSLEER. V was cut by 1 base and J by 7 bases, with 13 bases left in between.

The chain couples TRBV11-2 to TRBJ2-3; D may be TRBD1 (6 bases). The germline V and J ends were trimmed by 2 bases and 5 bases, with 14 bases remaining between them. CDR1 SGHAT and CDR2 FQNNGV come from the germline V gene. The CDR3 loop spans 15 amino acids. The DNA of the CDR3 is TGTGCCAGCAGCTTAAGGGGGACCATTGGAGATACGCAGTATTTT. It translates to CASSLRGTIGDTQYF.

This chain connects TRBV10-3 to TRBJ1-4; 7 nucleotides match TRBD1. CDR1 is ENHRY and CDR2 is SYGVKD in the germline V gene. V shed 8 bases, J shed 7 bases, and the junction held 7 bases outside the gene matches. The CDR3 runs to 13 residues. This CDR3 is CAIAEGAGEKLFF. CDR3 sequence (DNA): TGTGCCATCGCCGAGGGGGCGGGTGAAAAACTGTTTTTT.

The chain has TRBV7-2 and TRBJ2-3; D unresolved. The germline gives CDR1 SGHTA, CDR2 FQGNSA. The CDR3 contains 12 residues. Trimming removed 2 bases from V and 9 bases from J, with 9 bases in between. CDR3 nucleotides: TGTGCCAGCAGCTTAATAGTAAGAACGCAGTATTTT. Its protein product is CASSLIVRTQYF.

The CDR3 DNA is TGCAGCGTGGGACAGGGAATGTATGGCTACACCTTC. This codes for CSVGQGMYGYTF. The chain uses TRBV29-1 and TRBJ1-2, with TRBD1 identical over 9 bases. CDR1 and CDR2 from the germline V gene are SQVTM and ANQGSEA. V dropped 6 bases and J dropped 5; count of bases not matched to a gene: 4. CDR3 length equals 12 residues. The whole variable domain, remainder taken from reference TRBV29-1 and TRBJ1-2, is SAVISQKPSRDICQRGTSLTIQCQVDSQVTMMFWYRQQPGQSLTLIATANQGSEATYESGFVIDKFPISRPNLTFSTLTVSNMSPEDSSIYLCSVGQGMYGYTFGSGTRLTVV.

The chain has TRBV6-6 and TRBJ2-5; the match to TRBD2 covers 8 bases. The CDR3 totals 15 residues. V was pared by 7 bases and J by 1 base, with 8 bases of the junction left unmatched. The germline CDR1 and CDR2 sequences are MNHNY and SVGAGI (reference sequence). The CDR3 bases are TGTGCCAGCATGAAGAGGCGGGGGGTCCAAGAGACCCAGTACTTC. Protein product: CASMKRRGVQETQYF.

This sequence joins TRBV28 and TRBJ1-1; 10 nucleotides align to TRBD1. The CDR3 consists of 17 residues. Germline loops: CDR1 MDHEN, CDR2 SYDVKM. J lost 5 bases, V lost 2 bases, and 11 bases had no gene match. CDR3 nucleotides: TGTGCCAGCAGTTTAATCCCCTTCGGGACAGGGGTGACTGAAGCTTTCTTT. Translation: CASSLIPFGTGVTEAFF.

The rearrangement uses TRBV5-6 and TRBJ2-3, with 8 bases fitting TRBD1. The length of the CDR3 is 17 residues. In germline, CDR1 is SGHDT, CDR2 YYEEEE. Trimming took 0 bases from V and 3 from J; bases not matched to a gene: 9. The CDR3 DNA reads as TGTGCCAGCAGCTTGGAGGGCAGGGGGCTTCGTACAGATACGCAGTATTTT. This codes for CASSLEGRGLRTDTQYF. Supplemented by reference TRBV5-6 and TRBJ2-3, the full variable domain reads DAGVTQSPTHLIKTRGQQVTLRCSPKSGHDTVSWYQQALGQGPQFIFQYYEEEERQRGNFPDRFSGHQFPNYSSELNVNALLLGDSALYLCASSLEGRGLRTDTQYFGPGTRLTVL.

This clone occurred a few times. The gene calls are TRBV5-1 and TRBJ1-5, with 7 positions matching TRBD1. The CDR3 sequence is 16 residues long. The V and J ends lost 5 bases and 0 bases, in that order; junction bases with no gene match: 8. Per the germline V gene, CDR1 is SGHRS and CDR2 is YFSETQ. CDR3: CASSKGDSHSNQPQHF. The CDR3 DNA reads TGCGCCAGCAGTAAAGGGGACAGCCATAGCAATCAGCCCCAGCATTTT.

This sequence joins TRBV4-3 and TRBJ2-5; 9 nucleotides line up with TRBD1. Trimming took 3 bases from V and 2 from J; bases not matched to a gene: 4. The CDR3 has 15 residues. Germline V gene data show CDR1 as LGHNA and CDR2 as YSLEER. The CDR3 is CASSHRGTGQETQYF. CDR3 in DNA: TGCGCCAGCAGCCACCGGGGGACAGGGCAAGAGACCCAGTACTTC.

The chain joins TRBV5-1 to TRBJ2-1, with D possibly matching TRBD2 (5 bases). Deletions cut 0 bases from V and 6 bases from J, with 13 bases between. The CDR3 spans 15 residues. From germline, CDR1 is SGHRS and CDR2 YFSETQ. CDR3 DNA: TGCGCCAGCAGCTTGGGGGTAGCGAGGTGCAATGAGCAGTTCTTC. This codes for CASSLGVARCNEQFF.